What follows is one TCR beta chain and its context. As processed by the authors: Quantification of nucleated cells was approximated via reference gene primer amplification. Profiling relied on immunoSEQ multiplex PCR, and the TCRdb table lists in-frame clones only, not all of them. That table is the source of V, J and clone size, and D and trimming were worked out from the DNA. The data contain about 120,000 clones, about 92% of them singletons. These data belong to a study of blood T cell repertoires in COVID-19. Study-level background: Collection of acute and convalescent COVID-19 samples took place in the United States, Italy and Spain. T cells, B-cell-depleted T cells, or PBMCs provided the cDNA or gDNA that served as material.

V shed 5 bases and J 2 bases; nucleotides not matched to a gene: 3. Germline V gives CDR1 SEHNR, CDR2 FQNEAQ (reference sequence). The CDR3 length is 14 residues. Sequencing was done on a sample of peripheral blood. The source is a man aged 55 to 70 with COVID-19, enrolled during active disease. The gene calls are TRBV7-9 and TRBJ1-5, with 7 bases identical to TRBD1. The CDR3 DNA sequence: TGTGCCAGCAGCGGAACAGGGGGCAATCAGCCCCAGCATTTT. This gives the protein CASSGTGGNQPQHF.